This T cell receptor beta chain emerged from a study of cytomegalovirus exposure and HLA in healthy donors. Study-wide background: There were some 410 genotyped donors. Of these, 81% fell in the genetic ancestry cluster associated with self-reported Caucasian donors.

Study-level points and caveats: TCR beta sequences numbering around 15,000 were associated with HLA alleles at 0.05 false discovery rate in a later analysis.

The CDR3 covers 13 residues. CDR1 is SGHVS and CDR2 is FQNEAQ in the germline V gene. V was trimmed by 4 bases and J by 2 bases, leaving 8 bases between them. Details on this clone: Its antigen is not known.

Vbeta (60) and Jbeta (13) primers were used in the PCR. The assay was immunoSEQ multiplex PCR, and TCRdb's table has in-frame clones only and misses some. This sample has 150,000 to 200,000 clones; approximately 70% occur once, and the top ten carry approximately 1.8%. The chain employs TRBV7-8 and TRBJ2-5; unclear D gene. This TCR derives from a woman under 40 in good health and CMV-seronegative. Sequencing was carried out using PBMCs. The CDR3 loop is CASSSWAQETQYF. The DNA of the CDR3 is TGTGCCAGCAGCTCATGGGCACAAGAGACCCAGTACTTC.